This T cell receptor beta chain was captured by sequencing in a study of blood T cell repertoires in COVID-19. At the level of the study: The samples span acute and convalescent COVID-19 from the United States, Italy and Spain. Sources were T cells, B-cell-depleted T cells, or PBMCs; the material itself was cDNA or gDNA.

The ends were cut back, 1 base at V and 6 bases at J, with 16 bases in the middle. Germline V lookup: CDR1 MNHEY, CDR2 SVGEGT. The CDR3 sequence is 15 residues long. In the authors' methods: The authors estimated nucleated cell counts from reference gene primer amplification. Sequencing used immunoSEQ multiplex PCR; TCRdb keeps in-frame clones, though not all of them. The D gene and trimming were derived from the DNA, and the V and J assignments and clone size from that table. In the table there are 75,000 or so clones, 87% of which are singletons. The sample comprised peripheral blood. The TCR comes from a woman at least 80 years old with active or convalescent COVID-19. The V call is TRBV6-2 or TRBV6-3, the J call TRBJ2-7; perhaps TRBD2 as D (6 bases). The CDR3 loop reads CASSYLGGTVSEQYF. The DNA of the CDR3 is TGTGCCAGCAGTTACTTGGGGGGAACGGTCAGCGAGCAGTACTTC.